The 2 T cell receptor beta chains presented below share a single source sample, sequenced in a study of blood T cell repertoires in COVID-19. Clones were sequenced by immunoSEQ multiplex PCR, and TCRdb holds only the in-frame ones, with some missing. The repertoire has 30,000 to 40,000 clones, 90% to 95% of them found once; the top ten carry 5% to 6.5%. Material: peripheral blood. The receptor set was obtained from a human donor in a cohort sampled during active COVID-19.

The chain joins TRBV28 to TRBJ1-1; no definite D call. Per the germline V gene, CDR1 is MDHEN and CDR2 is SYDVKM. There are 13 residues in the CDR3. V was clipped by 7 bases and J by 3 bases, with 12 bases between them. The CDR3 sequence: CASTREGDTEAFF. The CDR3 DNA is TGTGCCAGCACCCGGGAGGGTGACACTGAAGCTTTCTTT.

V is TRBV5-6 and J is TRBJ2-3, with D possibly matching TRBD2 (5 bases). V lost 0 bases to trimming and J lost 0 bases, with 8 bases between them. This CDR3 has 15 amino acids. Germline CDR1 reads SGHDT; CDR2 reads YYEEEE. CDR3 DNA sequence: TGTGCCAGCAGCTTGGGACCGGGAAGCACAGATACGCAGTATTTT. It specifies CASSLGPGSTDTQYF.